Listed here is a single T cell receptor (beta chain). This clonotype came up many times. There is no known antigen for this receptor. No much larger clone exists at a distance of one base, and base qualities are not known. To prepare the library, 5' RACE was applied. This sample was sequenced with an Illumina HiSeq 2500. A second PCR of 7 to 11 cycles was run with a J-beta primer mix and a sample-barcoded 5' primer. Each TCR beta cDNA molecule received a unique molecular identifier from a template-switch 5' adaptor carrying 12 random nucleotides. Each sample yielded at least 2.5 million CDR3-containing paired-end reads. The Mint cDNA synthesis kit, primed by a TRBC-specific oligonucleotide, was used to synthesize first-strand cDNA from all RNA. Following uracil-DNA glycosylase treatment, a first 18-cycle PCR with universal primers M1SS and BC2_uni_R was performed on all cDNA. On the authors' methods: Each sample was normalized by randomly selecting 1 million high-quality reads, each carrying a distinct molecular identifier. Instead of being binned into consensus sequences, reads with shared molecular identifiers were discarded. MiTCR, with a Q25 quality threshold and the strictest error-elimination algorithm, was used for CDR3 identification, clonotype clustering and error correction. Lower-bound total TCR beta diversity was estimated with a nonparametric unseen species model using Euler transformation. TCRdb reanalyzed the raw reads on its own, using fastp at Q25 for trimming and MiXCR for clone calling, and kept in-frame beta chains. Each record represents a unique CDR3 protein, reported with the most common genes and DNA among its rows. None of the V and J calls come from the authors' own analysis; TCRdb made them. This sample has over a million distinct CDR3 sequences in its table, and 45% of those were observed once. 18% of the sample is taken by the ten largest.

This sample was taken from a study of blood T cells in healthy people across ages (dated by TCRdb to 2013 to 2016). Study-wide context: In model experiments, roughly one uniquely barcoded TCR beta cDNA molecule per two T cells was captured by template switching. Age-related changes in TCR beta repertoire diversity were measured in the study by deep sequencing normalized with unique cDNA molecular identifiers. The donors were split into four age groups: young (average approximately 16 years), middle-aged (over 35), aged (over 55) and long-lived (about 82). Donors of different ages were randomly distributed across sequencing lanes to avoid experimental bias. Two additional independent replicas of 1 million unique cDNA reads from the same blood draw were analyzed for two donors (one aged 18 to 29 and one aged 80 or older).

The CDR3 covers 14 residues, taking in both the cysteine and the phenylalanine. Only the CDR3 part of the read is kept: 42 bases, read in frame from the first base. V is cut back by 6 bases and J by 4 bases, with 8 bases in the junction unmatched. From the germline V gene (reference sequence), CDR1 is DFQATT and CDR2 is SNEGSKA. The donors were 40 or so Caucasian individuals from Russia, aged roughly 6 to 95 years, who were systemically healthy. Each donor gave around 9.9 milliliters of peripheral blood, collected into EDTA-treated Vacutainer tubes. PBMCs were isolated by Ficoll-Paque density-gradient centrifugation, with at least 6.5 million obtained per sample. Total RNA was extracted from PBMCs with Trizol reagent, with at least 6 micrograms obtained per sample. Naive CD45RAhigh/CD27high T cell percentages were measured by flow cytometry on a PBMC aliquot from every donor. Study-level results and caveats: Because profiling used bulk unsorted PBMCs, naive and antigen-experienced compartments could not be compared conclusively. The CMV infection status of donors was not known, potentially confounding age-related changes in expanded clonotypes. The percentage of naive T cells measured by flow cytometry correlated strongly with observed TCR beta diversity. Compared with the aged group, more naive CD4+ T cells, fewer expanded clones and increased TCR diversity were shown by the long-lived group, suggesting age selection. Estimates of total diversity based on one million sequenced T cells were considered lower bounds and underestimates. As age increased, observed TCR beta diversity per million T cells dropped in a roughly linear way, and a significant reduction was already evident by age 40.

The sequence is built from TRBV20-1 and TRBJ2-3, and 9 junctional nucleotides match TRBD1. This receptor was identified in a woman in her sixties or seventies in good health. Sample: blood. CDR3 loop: CSANPRQGADTQYF. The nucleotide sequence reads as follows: TGCAGTGCAAACCCCCGACAGGGGGCAGATACGCAGTATTTT.